The rows below give T cell receptor beta chains drawn from one sample of a study of blood T cells in healthy people across ages. TCRdb re-called the 5' RACE reads with MiXCR, one entry per CDR3 protein. The data contain 550,000 to 650,000 distinct CDR3 sequences, roughly 30% of them singletons. Sequencing was performed on blood. The receptors derive from a woman older than 75 in good health. CDR3s include the opening cysteine and the closing phenylalanine or tryptophan. The order of the fields is clone size, D gene, V gene, J gene, CDR3 DNA, CDR3 protein. The D gene is left open where the match is weak. For some rows the clone size is stated as once, few or many, or as a class when expanded; others skip it.

many	TRBD1	TRBV12-3/TRBV12-4	TRBJ2-3	TGTGCCAGCGGACAGGGTTCAACAGATACGCAGTATTTT	CASGQGSTDTQYF
-	-	TRBV5-1	TRBJ2-5	TGCGCCAGCAGCTTAGTGGTCCTCAGTGAGCAGTACTTC	CASSLVVLSEQYF
many	-	TRBV5-1	TRBJ2-7	TGCGCCAGCAGCTTGGTCGTTTATGGCGAGCAGTACTTC	CASSLVVYGEQYF
-	-	TRBV11-2	TRBJ2-5	TGTGCCAGCAGCGCCAGGGACATCCGGAGGGAGACCCAGTACTTC	CASSARDIRRETQYF
-	-	TRBV27	TRBJ2-3	TGTGCCAGCAAACGGAGATTTCAAATGCCAGATACGCAGTATTTT	CASKRRFQMPDTQYF
many	-	TRBV30	TRBJ2-1	TGTGCCTGGAGTGTACGACGGCAGGGTGCCTATGATGAGCAGTTCTTC	CAWSVRRQGAYDEQFF
many	TRBD1	TRBV7-2	TRBJ2-3	TGTGCCAGCAGCTCCCAGGGGGCAGTAACAGATACGCAGTATTTT	CASSSQGAVTDTQYF
many	-	TRBV20-1	TRBJ1-1	TGCAGTGCTAGAGGAGGCATCGGGCCGAACACTGAAGCTTTCTTT	CSARGGIGPNTEAFF
many	TRBD1	TRBV25-1	TRBJ1-1	TGTGCCAGCAGTGGTGGACAGGGGCAGAACACTGAAGCTTTCTTT	CASSGGQGQNTEAFF
many	-	TRBV28	TRBJ1-6	TGTGCCAGCAGTTTACAGGGGCGGACTCATTCACCCCTCCACTTT	CASSLQGRTHSPLHF
few	TRBD2	TRBV6-5	TRBJ2-1	TGTGCCAGCAGTGTAGCGGGGGTTACCTACAATGAGCAGTTCTTC	CASSVAGVTYNEQFF
-	TRBD1	TRBV7-9	TRBJ1-6	TGTGCCAGCAGCTTGCCGACAGGGTCCCTCCACTTT	CASSLPTGSLHF
few	-	TRBV2	TRBJ1-1	TGTGCCAGCAGTGACGGGCATACGAACACTGAAGCTTTCTTT	CASSDGHTNTEAFF
few	TRBD2	TRBV7-9	TRBJ2-1	TGTGCCAGCAGCCCGCAGGCCCTAGCGGGCAATGAGCAGTTCTTC	CASSPQALAGNEQFF
many	-	TRBV30	TRBJ1-5	TGTGCCTGGAGTTCGAGGGTGGGGAGCAATCAGCCCCAGCATTTT	CAWSSRVGSNQPQHF
many	-	TRBV6-1	TRBJ2-6	TGTGCCAGCAACCGAACCCCTTTGTTTCTCTCTGGGGCCAACGTCCTGACTTTC	CASNRTPLFLSGANVLTF
many	TRBD2	TRBV9	TRBJ2-7	TGTGCCAGCAGCACCTCAGTCCCTAGCGGAGGAGCCTACGAGCAGTACTTC	CASSTSVPSGGAYEQYF
few	-	TRBV6-6	TRBJ1-1	TGTGCCAGCAGTTACCCGACGAGGGGGACTGAAGCTTTCTTT	CASSYPTRGTEAFF
many	-	TRBV20-1	TRBJ2-1	TGCAGTGCTAGTGTTCAGTCTAGAACCTACAATGAGCAGTTCTTC	CSASVQSRTYNEQFF
-	-	TRBV5-1	TRBJ2-4	TGCGCCAGCAGCTTGGGCGGGCCAGCCAAAAACATTCAGTACTTC	CASSLGGPAKNIQYF
once	TRBD2	TRBV11-2	TRBJ2-7	TGTGCCAGCGGACGGGACCTAGCGGGGTACAATGAGCAGTACTTC	CASGRDLAGYNEQYF
-	-	TRBV30	TRBJ2-3	TGTGCCTGGAGTATCGGGGCCCGGGATACGCAGTATTTT	CAWSIGARDTQYF
few	-	TRBV5-1	TRBJ1-5	TGCGCCAGCAGCTTGGACTCCCAAGGGACTCAGCCCCAGCATTTT	CASSLDSQGTQPQHF
few	-	TRBV5-6	TRBJ1-5	TGTGCCAGCAGCTTGTACCACGGACAGCAGTATAGCAATCAGCCCCAGCATTTT	CASSLYHGQQYSNQPQHF
-	TRBD2	TRBV6-6	TRBJ2-1	TGTGCCAGCACAATAGGACTAGCGGGGGGACAGTTCTTC	CASTIGLAGGQFF